What follows are 27 T cell receptor beta chains derived from one specimen sequenced in a study of PD-L1 blockade in urothelial cancer. The time point: pretreatment peripheral blood. Clones were read by immunoSEQ multiplex PCR, and TCRdb kept only the in-frame ones, dropping some. The sample consists of some 74,000 clones, about 82% of them appearing once. This specimen consisted of PBMCs, obtained around atezolizumab (anti-PD-L1) treatment. Receptors originate from a man between 35 and 55 years old with urothelial cancer.

There are a few counts of this clone. This chain connects TRBV19 to TRBJ2-7, with a possible D match to TRBD2 (5 bases). The CDR3 covers 13 residues. Trimming removed 7 bases at V and 3 bases at J, with 13 bases between. Germline assignment: CDR1 LNHDA and CDR2 SQIVND (reference sequence). Written as DNA, the CDR3 is TGTGCCAGTAAACCAGGCGGAGGCTACGAGCAGTACTTC. Amino acids: CASKPGGGYEQYF.

This sequence joins TRBV29-1 and TRBJ2-7; TRBD1 is a possible D gene (6 bases). Trimming took off 7 bases at V and 7 bases at J, with 20 bases between the two ends. Germline loops: CDR1 SQVTM, CDR2 ANQGSEA. This CDR3 comprises 13 residues. For the CDR3, the DNA is TGCAGCGCGACCCGGGACAAGGGTCGAGAGCAGTACTTC. It specifies CSATRDKGREQYF.

The V call is TRBV30, the J call TRBJ2-2; 7 bases map to TRBD2. Losses at the gene ends were 4 bases for V and 4 bases for J; bases not matched to a gene: 0. Germline V lookup: CDR1 GTSNPN, CDR2 SVGIG (reference sequence). CDR3 size: 12 residues. In DNA, the CDR3 is TGTGCCTGGACTAGCGGCACCGGGGAGCTGTTTTTT. Translating it yields CAWTSGTGELFF. Full variable domain (missing parts from reference TRBV30 and TRBJ2-2): SQTIHQWPATLVQPVGSPLSLECTVEGTSNPNLYWYRQAAGRGLQLLFYSVGIGQISSEVPQNLSASRPQDRQFILSSKKLLLSDSGFYLCAWTSGTGELFFGEGSRLTVL.

This chain uses TRBV27 with TRBJ2-7; TRBD1 agrees at 7 bases. Per germline, CDR1 MNHEY and CDR2 SMNVEV (reference sequence). The CDR3 runs 14 residues. The trim removed 4 bases at V and 3 bases at J, leaving 6 bases unmatched. The CDR3 bases are TGTGCCAGCAGTTATACAGGGGTTTACTACGAGCAGTACTTC. This encodes CASSYTGVYYEQYF.

This chain joins TRBV5-1 and TRBJ2-7; a weak D match, TRBD2 (7 bases). V was shortened by 0 bases and J by 2 bases, with 15 bases between the two germline ends. The CDR3 is 16 residues long. Looked up from germline, CDR1 is SGHRS and CDR2 is YFSETQ. CDR3 in DNA: TGCGCCAGCAGCTTGGCCGGCGGGGGCCGAACCTACGAGCAGTACTTC. This translates into CASSLAGGGRTYEQYF. The complete variable domain, with remaining parts taken from reference TRBV5-1 and TRBJ2-7, reads KAGVTQTPRYLIKTRGQQVTLSCSPISGHRSVSWYQQTPGQGLQFLFEYFSETQRNKGNFPGRFSGRQFSNSRSEMNVSTLELGDSALYLCASSLAGGGRTYEQYFGPGTRLTVT.

The chain recombines TRBV11-2 with TRBJ2-4; 7 bases fit TRBD1. Unmatched junction bases numbered 7, after V lost 5 bases and J lost 3 bases. The germline V gene has CDR1 SGHAT and CDR2 FQNNGV. The CDR3 loop spans 15 amino acids. The CDR3 sequence is CASSVPGTVKNIQYF. The CDR3 nucleotides are TGTGCCAGCAGCGTGCCCGGGACAGTCAAAAACATTCAGTACTTC.

This clone was picked up one time. The V and J genes are TRBV6-1 and TRBJ1-5; 7 positions agree with TRBD1. This CDR3 has 15 amino acids. V trimming: 6 bases; J trimming: 3 bases; junction bases outside the gene matches: 8. CDR1 is MNHNS and CDR2 is SASEGT in the germline V gene. The CDR3 loop reads CASSESQGINQPQHF. The CDR3 DNA reads TGTGCCAGCAGCGAGTCACAGGGGATCAATCAGCCCCAGCATTTT.

The chain uses TRBV19 and TRBJ1-3; maybe TRBD1 (5 bases). Trimming took 4 bases from V and 0 from J, leaving 10 bases between them. The CDR3 sequence is 15 residues long. The germline CDR1 and CDR2 sequences are LNHDA and SQIVND (reference sequence). The CDR3 nucleotides are TGTGCCAGTAGTAAACAGGATTACTCTGGAAACACCATATATTTT. It translates to CASSKQDYSGNTIYF.

This chain links TRBV19 with TRBJ1-2; the D is unclear. The CDR3 contains 13 residues. Germline V CDR1 and CDR2: LNHDA, SQIVND (reference sequence). The ends were cut back, 3 bases at V and 4 bases at J, with 9 bases in the middle. The CDR3 here is CASSILRSYGYTF. The CDR3 region has the DNA TGTGCCAGTAGTATCTTGCGGTCCTATGGCTACACCTTC.

V gene TRBV28 combines with J gene TRBJ2-2; a possible D gene is TRBD1 (6 bases). The CDR3 runs 14 residues. V dropped 6 bases and J dropped 1 base, with 9 bases sitting between them. CDR1 is MDHEN, CDR2 SYDVKM, per germline. The CDR3 protein is CASRIGGNTGELFF. The CDR3 coding sequence is TGTGCCAGCAGGATAGGGGGGAACACCGGGGAGCTGTTTTTT. Filled out from reference TRBV28 and TRBJ2-2, the complete variable domain reads DVKVTQSSRYLVKRTGEKVFLECVQDMDHENMFWYRQDPGLGLRLIYFSYDVKMKEKGDIPEGYSVSREKKERFSLILESASTNQTSMYLCASRIGGNTGELFFGEGSRLTVL.

V usage is TRBV9 and J usage is TRBJ2-7; a weak D match, TRBD2 (6 bases). The CDR3 has 18 residues. V lost 0 bases to trimming and J lost 5 bases, with 24 bases between them. Germline V gene data show CDR1 as SGDLS and CDR2 as YYNGEE. The CDR3 reads CASSVVPSDMGGMNEQYF. For the CDR3, the DNA is TGTGCCAGCAGCGTAGTACCCTCCGACATGGGGGGTATGAACGAGCAGTACTTC.

This clone showed up just once. CDR3 sequence reads: CSVETDSYEQYF. The CDR3 DNA reads as TGCAGCGTCGAGACAGATTCCTACGAGCAGTACTTC. The rearrangement links TRBV29-1 to TRBJ2-7, with D perhaps TRBD1 (5 bases). Between the trimmed V and J ends, which lost 6 bases and 1 base, there was a span of 10 bases. The CDR3 spans 12 residues. Germline CDR1 and CDR2: SQVTM and ANQGSEA.

The genes are TRBV5-6 and TRBJ1-3, with a possible D match to TRBD1 (5 bases). The CDR3 runs to 17 residues. CDR1 SGHDT and CDR2 YYEEEE come from the germline V gene. V was trimmed by 0 bases and J by 2 bases, leaving 15 bases between them. CDR3 DNA sequence: TGTGCCAGCAGCTTGGGAATCTCCGGGACTGCTGGAAACACCATATATTTT. This sequence encodes CASSLGISGTAGNTIYF.

The chain uses TRBV4-1 and TRBJ2-3; possibly TRBD1 for D (5 bases). Germline V CDR1 and CDR2: MGHRA, YSYEKL. The CDR3 sequence is 17 residues long. V was clipped by 4 bases and J by 2 bases, with 19 bases between them. The CDR3: CASSPQDTWRATDTQYF. CDR3 nucleotides: TGCGCCAGCAGCCCCCAGGACACCTGGAGAGCCACAGATACGCAGTATTTT.

In its sample, this clone was seen once. V usage is TRBV15 and J usage is TRBJ1-4; TRBD1 aligns across 7 bases. CDR3 size: 15 residues. Germline V gene sequence: CDR1 LNHNV, CDR2 YYDKDF (reference sequence). After removal of 4 bases from V and 3 bases from J, the junction contained 5 bases not matched to a gene. CDR3 sequence (DNA): TGTGCCACCAGCATACAGGGGCGGGCTAATGAAAAACTGTTTTTT. Translated: CATSIQGRANEKLFF.

V usage is TRBV11-2 and J usage is TRBJ1-1; perhaps TRBD1 as D (5 bases). The CDR3 has 14 amino acids. Trimming cost V 3 bases and J 0 bases, with 8 bases left between them. The germline CDR1 and CDR2 sequences are SGHAT and FQNNGV. CDR3 nucleotide sequence: TGTGCCAGCAGCTTGTCGGACATGAACACTGAAGCTTTCTTT. Residues: CASSLSDMNTEAFF.

This chain links TRBV11-2 with TRBJ2-6; 8 nucleotides agree with TRBD1. Looked up from germline, CDR1 is SGHAT and CDR2 is FQNNGV. After removal of 5 bases from V and 0 bases from J, the junction contained 9 bases not matched to a gene. This CDR3 is built from 18 residues. The CDR3 region is CASSPRGLAFSGANVLTF. The CDR3 coding sequence is TGTGCCAGCAGCCCCAGGGGGCTGGCCTTCTCTGGGGCCAACGTCCTGACTTTC.

V gene TRBV19 combines with J gene TRBJ2-6; D gene ambiguous. Germline lookup yields CDR1 LNHDA and CDR2 SQIVND (reference sequence). V dropped 5 bases and J dropped 0 bases, with 11 bases sitting between them. This CDR3 is built from 16 residues. CDR3 DNA: TGTGCCAGTAGTTACGCCGGGTTCTCTGGGGCCAACGTCCTGACTTTC. Protein sequence: CASSYAGFSGANVLTF.

The rearrangement joins TRBV25-1 to TRBJ2-2, with TRBD1 identical over 8 bases. Trimming removed 6 bases from V and 3 bases from J; junction bases left unmatched: 0. This CDR3 is built from 13 residues. Germline CDR1 is MGHDK and CDR2 is SYGVNS. CDR3 sequence reads: CASRTGDTGELFF. The CDR3 DNA reads as TGTGCCAGCAGGACAGGGGACACCGGGGAGCTGTTTTTT.

The chain is built from TRBV28 and TRBJ1-5, with 7 positions matching TRBD1. This CDR3 contains 14 residues. Germline V gives CDR1 MDHEN, CDR2 SYDVKM. Losses at the gene ends were 7 bases for V and 2 bases for J; bases not matched to a gene: 5. The DNA for the CDR3 is TGTGCCAGCAAAGGGGGCGCCGGCAATCAGCCCCAGCATTTT. Its translation is CASKGGAGNQPQHF.

DNA for the CDR3: TGTGCCAGCTCTACAGGGGGCGCCTCCTACGAGCAGTACTTC. This sequence encodes CASSTGGASYEQYF. The gene calls are TRBV6-5 and TRBJ2-7; 9 positions match TRBD1. The CDR3 runs to 14 residues. The J segment lost 0 bases and the V segment lost 8 bases, leaving 5 bases of the junction unmatched. From germline, CDR1 is MNHEY and CDR2 SVGAGI.

The chain employs TRBV28 and TRBJ2-7, with a weak D call TRBD1 (6 bases). From germline, CDR1 is MDHEN and CDR2 SYDVKM. CDR3 length: 14 amino acids. V dropped 4 bases and J dropped 2 bases, with 12 bases sitting between them. The CDR3 DNA sequence: TGTGCCAGCAGTTACCTCACAGGGACCTACGAGCAGTACTTC. It specifies CASSYLTGTYEQYF.

This chain uses TRBV28 with TRBJ2-1; 11 bases map to TRBD2. The length of the CDR3 is 17 residues. J lost 0 bases, V lost 8 bases, and 9 bases had no gene match. Per germline, CDR1 MDHEN and CDR2 SYDVKM. The CDR3 DNA is TGTGCCAGCCCCCCGGGACTAGCGGAGAGCTCCTACAATGAGCAGTTCTTC. Translated: CASPPGLAESSYNEQFF.

The chain joins TRBV23-1 to TRBJ1-2; TRBD1 might be the D (5 bases). TRBV23-1 is an ORF; its function is uncertain. The CDR3 loop spans 18 amino acids. The V end was cut by 4 bases, the J end by 6 bases, with 27 bases between. The CDR3 here is CASSLAVGTPRMGDGYTF. The CDR3 nucleotides read TGCGCCAGCAGTCTAGCCGTAGGGACTCCACGAATGGGTGATGGCTACACCTTC.

The genes are TRBV6-5 and TRBJ2-7; 9 nucleotides match TRBD2. The V gene end was trimmed by 2 bases and the J gene end by 6 bases; junction bases not matched to a gene: 8. The CDR3 loop spans 15 amino acids. The V gene's germline CDR1 is MNHEY and CDR2 SVGAGI. Here the CDR3 DNA reads TGTGCCAGCAGTTACAGAGGTAGCGGGAGTACCGAGCAGTACTTC. Translation: CASSYRGSGSTEQYF.

The J gene is TRBJ2-2, the V gene TRBV23-1; 13 bases are shared with TRBD2. TRBV23-1 is an ORF for which the function is uncertain. Germline trimming cut 10 bases from V and 4 bases from J; bases unmatched to any gene: 18. This CDR3 is built from 19 residues. The CDR3, as DNA: TGCGCCACCCTAACCGGTTGGACTAGCGGGAGAGCCTCCACCGGGGAGCTGTTTTTT. This translates into CATLTGWTSGRASTGELFF.

V gene TRBV7-9 combines with J gene TRBJ2-6; 7 bases are a match to TRBD1. Germline values: CDR1 SEHNR, CDR2 FQNEAQ (reference sequence). V was clipped by 10 bases and J by 1 base; unmatched bases: 10. This CDR3 has 16 residues. CDR3 sequence (DNA): TGTGCCATAGGACAGGTGTGGGGATCTGGGGCCAACGTCCTGACTTTC. This gives the protein CAIGQVWGSGANVLTF.